Below are 26 T cell receptor beta chains sequenced from a single sample in a study of blood T cell repertoires in COVID-19. Sequencing used immunoSEQ multiplex PCR; TCRdb keeps in-frame clones, though not all of them. The sample records about 220,000 clones, roughly 87% being singletons. The sequencing sample was made of peripheral blood. The receptor source for this set is a man aged 40-50 years with active or convalescent COVID-19.

This clone came up a few times. V usage is TRBV12-3 or TRBV12-4 and J usage is TRBJ1-4, with 7 bases identical to TRBD1. The CDR3 contains 13 residues. V dropped 3 bases and J dropped 14; count of bases not matched to a gene: 9. The CDR3 protein is CASSLALGQPLFF. CDR3 nucleotides: TGTGCCAGCAGTTTGGCCTTGGGACAGCCGCTGTTTTTT.

This clone was detected once. V gene TRBV2 combines with J gene TRBJ1-1; D ambiguous. The V end lost 6 bases, the J end lost 3 bases, and 14 bases lay between the germline ends. Germline-derived CDR1 and CDR2 are SNHLY and FYNNEI. CDR3 length: 14 amino acids. This chain's CDR3 is CASSKSQVDTEAFF. DNA for the CDR3: TGTGCCAGCAGCAAAAGCCAGGTTGACACTGAAGCTTTCTTT.

The CDR3 coding sequence is TGTGCCACCAGTGATCCCGGACAGGGGAACATTCAGTACTTC. Amino acids: CATSDPGQGNIQYF. This sequence joins TRBV24-1 and TRBJ2-4; 9 nucleotides match TRBD1. J gave up 7 bases and V 3 bases, and 3 bases lay outside the gene matches. CDR3 length: 14 amino acids. Germline CDR1 reads KGHDR; CDR2 reads SFDVKD.

This clone has more than one count but fewer than ten. CDR3 sequence (DNA): TGTGCCAGCAGCCAAATGGTGGGAGGAGAGGCGAACACCATATATTTT. This gives the protein CASSQMVGGEANTIYF. The rearrangement joins TRBV3-1 (or the pseudogene TRBV3-2) to TRBJ1-3; the D is unclear. The CDR3 consists of 16 residues. The V gene lost 2 bases and the J gene lost 7 bases, with 18 bases spanning the gap. Germline V gene data show CDR1 as LGHDT and CDR2 as YNNKEL (reference sequence).

This rearrangement joins TRBV25-1 to TRBJ1-6; 8 positions agree with TRBD1. CDR3 length: 14 residues. The trim removed 3 bases at V and 9 bases at J, leaving 4 bases unmatched. The germline CDR1 and CDR2 sequences are MGHDK and SYGVNS. CDR3 loop: CASSEGDRFSPLHF. The CDR3 nucleotides are TGTGCCAGCAGTGAGGGGGACAGGTTTTCACCCCTCCACTTT. Together with reference TRBV25-1 and TRBJ1-6, the CDR3 gives the full variable domain: EADIYQTPRYLVIGTGKKITLECSQTMGHDKMYWYQQDPGMELHLIHYSYGVNSTEKGDLSSESTVSRIRTEHFPLTLESARPSHTSQYLCASSEGDRFSPLHFGNGTRLTVT.

The V gene is TRBV28, the J gene TRBJ1-4, with 7 bases fitting TRBD1. J gave up 8 bases and V 8 bases, and 8 bases lay outside the gene matches. The CDR3 runs to 13 residues. CDR1 and CDR2 from the germline V gene are MDHEN and SYDVKM. CDR3 sequence (DNA): TGTGCCAGCGGAAAACAGGGGTTGGAAAAACTGTTTTTT. This codes for CASGKQGLEKLFF.

As for this clone: The sample carries other DNA sequences with the same CDR3. The chain combines TRBV9 with TRBJ1-4, with TRBD1 matching over 7 bases. The trim removed 2 bases at V and 0 bases at J, leaving 1 base unmatched. CDR3 size: 15 residues. CDR1 is SGDLS and CDR2 is YYNGEE in the germline V gene. The CDR3 DNA is TGTGCCAGCAGCGTTACAGGGGCAACTAATGAAAAACTGTTTTTT. It codes for CASSVTGATNEKLFF.

This clone was counted a few times. V gene TRBV7-9 combines with J gene TRBJ1-2; 9 positions agree with TRBD1. The germline gives CDR1 SEHNR, CDR2 FQNEAQ (reference sequence). The CDR3 runs 14 residues. J was trimmed by 8 bases and V by 5 bases; bases with no gene match: 9. CDR3 sequence: CASSRTGQGYGYTF. The CDR3 DNA sequence: TGTGCCAGCAGCCGTACGGGACAGGGCTACGGCTACACCTTC.

The chain couples TRBV7-2 to TRBJ1-4, with D maybe TRBD1 (6 bases). V dropped 4 bases and J dropped 7 bases, with 16 bases sitting between them. This CDR3 has 15 amino acids. Germline CDR1 is SGHTA and CDR2 is FQGNSA. CDR3 in amino acids: CASSSRMAGVEKLFF. The CDR3 bases are TGTGCCAGCAGCTCACGGATGGCAGGGGTTGAAAAACTGTTTTTT. The variable domain in full, completed from reference TRBV7-2 and TRBJ1-4, reads GAGVSQSPSNKVTEKGKDVELRCDPISGHTALYWYRQSLGQGLEFLIYFQGNSAPDKSGLPSDRFSAERTGGSVSTLTIQRTQQEDSAVYLCASSSRMAGVEKLFFGSGTQLSVL.

A single count supports this clone. V gene TRBV5-6 combines with J gene TRBJ2-7; 9 bases map to TRBD1. The germline V gene has CDR1 SGHDT and CDR2 YYEEEE. The V gene end was trimmed by 3 bases and the J gene end by 4 bases; junction bases not matched to a gene: 5. This CDR3 comprises 14 residues. In DNA, the CDR3 is TGTGCCAGCAGCTGGGGGGGACAGGGATACGAGCAGTACTTC. Protein: CASSWGGQGYEQYF.

The gene calls are TRBV5-5 and TRBJ2-5; TRBD2 aligns across 7 bases. The CDR3 is 15 amino acids. The germline V gene has CDR1 SGHKS and CDR2 YYEKEE (reference sequence). V was clipped by 6 bases and J by 3 bases; unmatched bases: 11. CDR3 residues: CASTGGDRWEETQYF. The CDR3 region has the DNA TGTGCCAGCACTGGGGGGGATCGATGGGAAGAGACCCAGTACTTC.

This clone was recorded once. J is TRBJ1-2 and V is TRBV7-3; a possible D gene is TRBD1 (5 bases). Trimming took 5 bases from V and 4 from J, leaving 8 bases between them. The CDR3 is made up of 12 amino acids. Germline loops: CDR1 SGHTA, CDR2 FQGTGA. The DNA of the CDR3 is TGTGCCAGCAGCACGGACACCTATGGCTACACCTTC. Residues: CASSTDTYGYTF.

The chain has TRBV15 and TRBJ1-4, with a possible D match to TRBD1 (5 bases). CDR1 and CDR2 from the germline V gene are LNHNV and YYDKDF (reference sequence). CDR3 length: 21 residues. V lost 4 bases to trimming and J lost 0 bases, with 27 bases between them. CDR3 in DNA: TGTGCCACCAGCACAGACCCGGACACCGGGACTGCGTATGCAACTAATGAAAAACTGTTTTTT. Encoded protein: CATSTDPDTGTAYATNEKLFF.

The rearrangement uses TRBV7-8 and TRBJ2-1, with D possibly matching TRBD2 (5 bases). This CDR3 spans 15 amino acids. Germline loops: CDR1 SGHVS, CDR2 FQNEAQ. V lost 8 bases, J lost 4 bases, and 18 bases lay in between. CDR3 DNA: TGTGCCAGCGGTCCGGGATTTAGGGTTTACAATGAGCAGTTCTTC. Protein product: CASGPGFRVYNEQFF.

CDR3 DNA: TGTGCCACCTCGGGAGAAACCTACGAGCAGTACTTC. Its protein is CATSGETYEQYF. The chain joins TRBV28 to TRBJ2-7; the D gene is possibly TRBD2 (6 bases). The germline gives CDR1 MDHEN, CDR2 SYDVKM. CDR3 size: 12 residues. Trimming stripped 10 bases from V and 2 bases from J, with 12 bases between.

The V gene is TRBV4-1, the J gene TRBJ2-2; 12 nucleotides line up with TRBD1. Per the germline V gene, CDR1 is MGHRA and CDR2 is YSYEKL. The CDR3 totals 17 residues. V was clipped by 6 bases and J by 6 bases; unmatched bases: 11. CDR3: CASRKGAGTGGPGELFF. CDR3 nucleotide sequence: TGCGCCAGCAGAAAAGGGGCCGGGACAGGGGGCCCCGGGGAGCTGTTTTTT.

The genes are TRBV24-1 and TRBJ2-3; TRBD2 matches 8 bases. Germline V CDR1 and CDR2: KGHDR, SFDVKD. The CDR3 length is 16 residues. The V gene end was trimmed by 5 bases and the J gene end by 1 base; junction bases not matched to a gene: 7. CDR3 nucleotides: TGTGCCACCAGTGGCCTGACACTAGCGGGCACAGATACGCAGTATTTT. This sequence encodes CATSGLTLAGTDTQYF.

The chain carries TRBV19 and TRBJ1-2, with D tentatively TRBD1 (5 bases). V lost 5 bases to trimming and J lost 3 bases, with 13 bases between them. CDR3 length equals 14 residues. Germline V gene sequence: CDR1 LNHDA, CDR2 SQIVND (reference sequence). Written as DNA, the CDR3 is TGTGCCAGTAGTCCGGGACTTGCGGACTATGGCTACACCTTC. Translation gives CASSPGLADYGYTF.

CDR3 in amino acids: CASSQAGDSLNSPLHF. CDR3 bases: TGCGCCAGCAGCCAAGCCGGGGACAGCCTTAATTCACCCCTCCACTTT. This chain joins TRBV4-1 and TRBJ1-6; 7 bases agree with TRBD1. The CDR3 spans 16 residues. V trimming: 1 base; J trimming: 6 bases; junction bases outside the gene matches: 6. The V gene's germline CDR1 is MGHRA and CDR2 YSYEKL.

This chain connects TRBV9 to TRBJ2-5, with 7 bases lining up with TRBD1. Losses at the gene ends were 0 bases for V and 2 bases for J; bases not matched to a gene: 7. This CDR3 spans 16 amino acids. Germline V CDR1 and CDR2: SGDLS, YYNGEE. The DNA for the CDR3 is TGTGCCAGCAGCGTAGGCAGGGGGTCCCTTCAAGAGACCCAGTACTTC. Translated: CASSVGRGSLQETQYF. Looking up the rest from reference TRBV9 and TRBJ2-5 gives the full variable domain: DSGVTQTPKHLITATGQRVTLRCSPRSGDLSVYWYQQSLDQGLQFLIQYYNGEERAKGNILERFSAQQFPDLHSELNLSSLELGDSALYFCASSVGRGSLQETQYFGPGTRLLVL.

This rearrangement joins TRBV2 to TRBJ2-3, with TRBD2 identical over 8 bases. This CDR3 spans 16 amino acids. The J segment lost 0 bases and the V segment lost 7 bases, leaving 9 bases of the junction unmatched. From germline, CDR1 is SNHLY and CDR2 FYNNEI. The CDR3 region has the DNA TGTGCCAGCATCAAGGAGGTAGCGGGAAGCACAGATACGCAGTATTTT. Translating gives CASIKEVAGSTDTQYF.

There are a few counts of this clone. This rearrangement joins TRBV7-9 to TRBJ2-5, with 7 bases that match TRBD1. V dropped 5 bases and J dropped 1; count of bases not matched to a gene: 4. CDR1 and CDR2 from the germline V gene are SEHNR and FQNEAQ (reference sequence). This CDR3 is built from 14 residues. The CDR3 sequence is CASSVGQIQETQYF. The CDR3 DNA follows: TGTGCCAGCAGCGTGGGACAGATCCAAGAGACCCAGTACTTC.

In its sample, this clone was seen a few times. The chain joins TRBV30 to TRBJ2-7; the match to TRBD1 covers 8 bases. With V trimmed by 3 bases and J by 9 bases, 10 bases remained unmatched. This CDR3 has 13 amino acids. Germline CDR1 GTSNPN, CDR2 SVGIG (reference sequence). CDR3 nucleotides: TGTGCCTGGAGAGGGACAGGTGGAGGGCCGCAGTACTTC. Its protein product is CAWRGTGGGPQYF.

The J gene is TRBJ1-2, the V gene TRBV27; 9 bases match TRBD1. The V and J ends lost 4 bases and 8 bases, in that order; junction bases with no gene match: 5. The germline V gene has CDR1 MNHEY and CDR2 SMNVEV (reference sequence). This CDR3 has 13 residues. DNA for the CDR3: TGTGCCAGCAGTTATATGACAGGGGGGGGCTACACCTTC. This sequence encodes CASSYMTGGGYTF.

The genes are TRBV27 and TRBJ1-5, with 12 bases identical to TRBD1. The CDR3 spans 16 residues. The V and J ends lost 2 bases and 5 bases, in that order; junction bases with no gene match: 4. Germline CDR1 is MNHEY and CDR2 is SMNVEV (reference sequence). The CDR3 sequence: CASSLGTGGLYQPQHF. CDR3 DNA sequence: TGTGCCAGCAGTTTAGGGACAGGGGGCCTTTATCAGCCCCAGCATTTT.

By proportion, this clone is medium-sized. The V gene is TRBV25-1, the J gene TRBJ1-3; the D is unclear. The germline V gene encodes CDR1 MGHDK and CDR2 SYGVNS. The CDR3 sequence is 13 residues long. V lost 11 bases and J lost 3, with 14 bases in between. This CDR3 reads CASIGVDGNTIYF. The CDR3 bases are TGTGCCTCTATAGGAGTTGATGGAAACACCATATATTTT.